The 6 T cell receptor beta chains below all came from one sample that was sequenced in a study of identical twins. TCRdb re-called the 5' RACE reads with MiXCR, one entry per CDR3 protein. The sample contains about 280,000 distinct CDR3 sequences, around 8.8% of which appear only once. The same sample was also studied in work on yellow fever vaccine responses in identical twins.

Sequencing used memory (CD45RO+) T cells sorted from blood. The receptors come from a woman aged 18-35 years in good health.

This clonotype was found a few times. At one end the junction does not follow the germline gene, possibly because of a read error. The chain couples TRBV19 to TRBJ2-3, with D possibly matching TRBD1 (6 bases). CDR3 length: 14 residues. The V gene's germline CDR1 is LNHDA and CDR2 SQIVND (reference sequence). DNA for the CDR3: TGTGCCAGTAGTATCAATGGGGACATGTCCCCTTTGGATTTT. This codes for CASSINGDMSPLDF. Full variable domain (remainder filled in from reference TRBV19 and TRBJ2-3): DGGITQSPKYLFRKEGQNVTLSCEQNLNHDAMYWYRQDPGQGLRLIYYSQIVNDFQKGDIAEGYSVSREKKESFPLTVTSAQKNPTAFYLCASSINGDMSPLDFGPGTRLTVL.

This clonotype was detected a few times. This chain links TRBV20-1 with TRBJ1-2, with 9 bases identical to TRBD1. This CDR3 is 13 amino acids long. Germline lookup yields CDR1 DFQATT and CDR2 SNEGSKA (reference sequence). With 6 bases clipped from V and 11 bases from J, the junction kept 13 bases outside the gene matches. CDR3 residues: CSATIPGQGGYTF. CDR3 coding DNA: TGCAGTGCCACTATTCCGGGACAGGGCGGTTACACCTTC.

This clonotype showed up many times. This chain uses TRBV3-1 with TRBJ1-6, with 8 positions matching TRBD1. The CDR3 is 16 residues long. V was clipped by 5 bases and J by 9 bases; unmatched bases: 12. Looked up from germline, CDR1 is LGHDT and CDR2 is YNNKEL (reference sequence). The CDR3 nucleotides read TGTGCCAGCAGCTCACACGGACAGGGCCGGACTTCACCCCTCCACTTT. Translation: CASSSHGQGRTSPLHF. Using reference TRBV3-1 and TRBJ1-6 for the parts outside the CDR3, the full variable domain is DTAVSQTPKYLVTQMGNDKSIKCEQNLGHDTMYWYKQDSKKFLKIMFSYNNKELIINETVPNRFSPKSPDKAHLNLHINSLELGDSAVYFCASSSHGQGRTSPLHFGNGTRLTVT.

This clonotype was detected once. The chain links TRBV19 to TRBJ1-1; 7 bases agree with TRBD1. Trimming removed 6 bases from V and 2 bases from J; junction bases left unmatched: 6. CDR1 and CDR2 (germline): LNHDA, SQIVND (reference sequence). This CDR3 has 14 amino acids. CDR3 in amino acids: CASSLDRINTEAFF. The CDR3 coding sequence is TGTGCCAGTAGCCTGGACAGGATCAACACTGAAGCTTTCTTT.

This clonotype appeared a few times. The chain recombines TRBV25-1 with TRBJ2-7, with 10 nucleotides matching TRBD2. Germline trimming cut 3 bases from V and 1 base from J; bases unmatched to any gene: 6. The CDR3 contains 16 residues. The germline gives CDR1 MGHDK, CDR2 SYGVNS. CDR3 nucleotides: TGTGCCAGCAGTGATCGGACTAGCGGATTTTCCTACGAGCAGTACTTC. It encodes CASSDRTSGFSYEQYF.

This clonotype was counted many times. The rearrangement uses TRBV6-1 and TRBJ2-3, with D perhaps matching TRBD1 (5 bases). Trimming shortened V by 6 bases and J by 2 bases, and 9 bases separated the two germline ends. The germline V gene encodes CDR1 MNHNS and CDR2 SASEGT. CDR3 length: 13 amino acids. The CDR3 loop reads CASRGPNTDTQYF. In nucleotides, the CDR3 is TGTGCCAGCAGGGGGCCAAACACAGATACGCAGTATTTT.